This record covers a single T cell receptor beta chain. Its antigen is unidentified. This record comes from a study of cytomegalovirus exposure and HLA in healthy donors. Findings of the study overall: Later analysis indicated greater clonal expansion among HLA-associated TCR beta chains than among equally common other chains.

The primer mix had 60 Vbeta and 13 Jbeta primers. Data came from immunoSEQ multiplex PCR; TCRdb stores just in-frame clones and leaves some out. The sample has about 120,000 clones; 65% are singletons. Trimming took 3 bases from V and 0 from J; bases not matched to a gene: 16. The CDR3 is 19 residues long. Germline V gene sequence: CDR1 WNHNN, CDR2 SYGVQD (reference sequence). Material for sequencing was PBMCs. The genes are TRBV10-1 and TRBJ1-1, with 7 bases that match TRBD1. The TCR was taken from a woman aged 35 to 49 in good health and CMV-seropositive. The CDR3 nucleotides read TGCGCCAGCAGTGATAGCCCCCTCCGACAGGGTATTATGAACACTGAAGCTTTCTTT. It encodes CASSDSPLRQGIMNTEAFF.